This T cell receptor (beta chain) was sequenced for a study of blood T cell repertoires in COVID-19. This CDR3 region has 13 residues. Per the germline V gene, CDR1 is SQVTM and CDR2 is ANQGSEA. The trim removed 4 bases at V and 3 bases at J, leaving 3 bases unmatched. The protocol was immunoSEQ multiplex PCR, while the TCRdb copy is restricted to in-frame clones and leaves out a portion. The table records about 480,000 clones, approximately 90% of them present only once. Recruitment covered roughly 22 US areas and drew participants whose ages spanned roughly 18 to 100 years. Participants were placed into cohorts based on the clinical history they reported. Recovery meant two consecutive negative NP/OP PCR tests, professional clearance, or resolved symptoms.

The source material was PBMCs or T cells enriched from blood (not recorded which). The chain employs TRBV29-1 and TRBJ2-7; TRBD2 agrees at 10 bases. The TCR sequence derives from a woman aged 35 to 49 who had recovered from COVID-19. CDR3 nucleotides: TGCAGCGTTGTAAGGACTAGCGGCTACGAGCAGTACTTC. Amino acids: CSVVRTSGYEQYF.